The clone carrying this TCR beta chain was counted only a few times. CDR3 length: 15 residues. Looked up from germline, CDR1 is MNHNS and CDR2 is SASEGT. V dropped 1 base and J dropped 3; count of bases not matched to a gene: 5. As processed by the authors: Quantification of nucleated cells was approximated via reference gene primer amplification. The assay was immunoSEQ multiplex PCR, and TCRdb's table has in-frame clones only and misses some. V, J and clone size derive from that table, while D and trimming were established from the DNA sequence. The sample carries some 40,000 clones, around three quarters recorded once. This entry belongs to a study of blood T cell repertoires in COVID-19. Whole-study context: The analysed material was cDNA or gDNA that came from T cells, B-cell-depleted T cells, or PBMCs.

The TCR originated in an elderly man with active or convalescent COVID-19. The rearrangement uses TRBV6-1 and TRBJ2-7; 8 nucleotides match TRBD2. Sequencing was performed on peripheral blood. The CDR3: CASSEGTSSSYEQYF. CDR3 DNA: TGTGCCAGCAGTGAAGGGACTAGCAGTAGCTACGAGCAGTACTTC.